A selection of T cell receptor beta chains follows, all from one sample in a study of cytotoxic CD8 clonotypes in ibrutinib-treated CLL. Sequenced by immunoSEQ multiplex PCR; TCRdb stores in-frame clones only, minus some. Among tens of thousands of clones listed, less than 85% were seen once. The source material was PBMCs, sampled after 24 months of ibrutinib treatment. These receptors were collected from a human donor with chronic lymphocytic leukemia. Both conserved end residues are part of each CDR3. A D gene is named only where the DNA matches it firmly. Size is stated for part of the rows, as once, few or many counts, or as a class when the clone is expanded.

cdr3_aa cdr3_nt v_call clone_size j_call d_call
CASSLQGFSSGNTIYF TGCGCCAGCAGCCTACAGGGTTTTAGCTCTGGAAACACCATATATTTT TRBV5-1 . TRBJ1-3 .
CASSHPGVRGRGNEQFF TGTGCCAGCAGCCATCCCGGGGTCCGGGGGAGGGGGAATGAGCAGTTCTTC TRBV4-2 . TRBJ2-1 .
CASSPGTSVDEQFF TGTGCCAGCAGCCCGGGGACTAGTGTGGATGAGCAGTTCTTC TRBV5-4 . TRBJ2-1 TRBD2
CAPYEQYF TGTGCCCCCTACGAGCAGTACTTC TRBV3-2 . TRBJ2-7 .
CASSLIGSQETQYF TGCGCCAGCAGCTTGATAGGTAGCCAAGAGACCCAGTACTTC TRBV5-1 . TRBJ2-5 .
CASSLYGTANTEAFF TGTGCCAGCAGTTTATATGGGACAGCGAACACTGAAGCTTTCTTT TRBV27 . TRBJ1-1 TRBD1
CASSGMGADTQYF TGTGCCAGTAGCGGGATGGGGGCAGATACGCAGTATTTT TRBV27 . TRBJ2-3 TRBD2
CAVSSGTGFVSGYTF TGTGCCGTATCGTCCGGGACAGGGTTCGTCAGTGGCTACACCTTC TRBV19 . TRBJ1-2 TRBD1
CASSPGPNYGYTF TGTGCCAGCAGTCCGGGTCCTAACTATGGCTACACCTTC TRBV6-6 . TRBJ1-2 .
CASKYWGSNQPQHF TGTGCCAGCAAGTACTGGGGGAGCAATCAGCCCCAGCATTTT TRBV2 . TRBJ1-5 .
CASSIRGDFAGTGELFF TGTGCCAGTAGTATACGGGGGGACTTCGCGGGCACCGGGGAGCTGTTTTTT TRBV19 . TRBJ2-2 TRBD2
CASSLTGTGGNEQFF TGCGCCAGCAGCCTAACTGGAACAGGGGGCAATGAGCAGTTCTTC TRBV4-3 . TRBJ2-1 TRBD1
CASSFTGMANEKLFF TGTGCCAGCAGCTTTACAGGGATGGCTAATGAAAAACTGTTTTTT TRBV9 . TRBJ1-4 .
CASSQAQGLFGNTIYF TGTGCCAGCAGCCAGGCCCAAGGTTTGTTTGGAAACACCATATATTTT TRBV4-2 . TRBJ1-3 .
CASSLTSGEGNEQFF TGTGCCAGCAGCTTAACTAGCGGGGAAGGTAATGAGCAGTTCTTC TRBV7-3 . TRBJ2-1 TRBD2
CASSPRRGYEQYF TGTGCCAGCTCACCGAGGCGGGGCTACGAGCAGTACTTC TRBV18 many TRBJ2-7 .
CASSMDSLRGEKLFF TGTGCCAGTAGTATGGACAGTCTCCGGGGTGAAAAACTGTTTTTT TRBV19 . TRBJ1-4 .
CASRSGIWPQHF TGTGCCAGCAGGTCAGGAATTTGGCCCCAGCATTTT TRBV28 . TRBJ1-5 .
CASSQIQGIIADTQYF TGTGCCAGCAGCCAAATACAGGGGATAATAGCAGATACGCAGTATTTT TRBV14 . TRBJ2-3 TRBD1
CASSFSGSSGRLGGGEQYF TGTGCCAGCAGTTTTAGTGGATCTAGCGGGAGGCTCGGGGGGGGCGAGCAGTACTTC TRBV27 few TRBJ2-7 TRBD2
CASSSSGANGELFF TGTGCCAGCAGCTCTTCAGGGGCTAACGGGGAGCTGTTTTTT TRBV7-3 . TRBJ2-2 .
CASSSRLAGGPNGANVLTF TGTGCCAGCAGCTCCAGACTAGCGGGAGGGCCCAACGGGGCCAACGTCCTGACTTTC TRBV4-2 . TRBJ2-6 TRBD2
CASSVAQGQETQYF TGTGCCAGCAGCGTAGCTCAGGGGCAAGAGACCCAGTACTTC TRBV9 once TRBJ2-5 .
CASSQDLGTEAFF TGTGCCAGCAGCCAAGATCTCGGGACTGAAGCTTTCTTT TRBV14 once TRBJ1-1 .
CASSEAGNSNQPQHF TGTGCCAGCAGTGAAGCGGGAAATAGCAATCAGCCCCAGCATTTT TRBV2 few TRBJ1-5 .
CAWSPTSGCGTDTQYF TGTGCCTGGAGTCCTACTAGCGGTTGTGGAACAGATACGCAGTATTTT TRBV30 . TRBJ2-3 TRBD2
CASRPGTGKYTDTQYF TGTGCCAGCAGGCCCGGGACAGGGAAATACACAGATACGCAGTATTTT TRBV28 . TRBJ2-3 TRBD1
CASSPRLGEEAFF TGTGCCAGCAGCCCTAGACTGGGGGAAGAAGCTTTCTTT TRBV7-3 . TRBJ1-1 .
CASSLGDRSSYEQYF TGCGCCAGCAGCTTGGGGGACAGGAGCTCCTACGAGCAGTACTTC TRBV5-1 . TRBJ2-7 TRBD1
CASSRGGGDATDTQYF TGCGCCTCCTCGAGAGGGGGCGGGGACGCCACAGATACGCAGTATTTT TRBV5-1 . TRBJ2-3 .
CASSVARRAGELFF TGTGCCAGCAGCGTAGCTAGGCGGGCCGGGGAGCTGTTTTTT TRBV9 . TRBJ2-2 .
CASRPRLAGEISYEQYF TGTGCCAGCAGGCCACGGTTGGCGGGAGAAATCTCCTACGAGCAGTACTTC TRBV2 . TRBJ2-7 TRBD2
CATEWGLAGGRIAGELFF TGCGCCACTGAATGGGGACTAGCGGGAGGAAGGATTGCCGGGGAGCTGTTTTTT TRBV5-1 . TRBJ2-2 TRBD2
CSVGIGGTGELFF TGCAGCGTTGGGATAGGGGGTACCGGGGAGCTGTTTTTT TRBV29-1 once TRBJ2-2 .
CATSRVAMDNEQFF TGTGCCACCAGCAGAGTCGCGATGGACAATGAGCAGTTCTTC TRBV15 . TRBJ2-1 .
CASSISGDLNSNYGYTF TGTGCCAGTAGTATATCAGGGGACCTAAACTCTAACTATGGCTACACCTTC TRBV19 . TRBJ1-2 .
CASRFVAPGASTEQYF TGTGCCAGCAGGTTCGTGGCCCCAGGGGCAAGCACCGAGCAGTACTTC TRBV7-2 few TRBJ2-7 .
CAWRTSNTGELFF TGTGCCTGGAGGACTAGCAACACCGGGGAGCTGTTTTTT TRBV30 . TRBJ2-2 TRBD2
CASSEGGSVEQYF TGTGCCAGCAGTGAAGGGGGAAGCGTAGAGCAGTACTTC TRBV2 . TRBJ2-7 .
CASSLGQGYEQYF TGCGCCAGCAGTCTAGGGCAAGGGTACGAGCAGTACTTC TRBV10-2 . TRBJ2-7 .
CASGWTGQGANGELFF TGCGCCAGCGGATGGACGGGACAGGGGGCTAATGGGGAGCTGTTTTTT TRBV5-1 . TRBJ2-2 TRBD1
CASSQGLAGTGELFF TGTGCCAGCAGCCAAGGGCTAGCGGGCACCGGGGAGCTGTTTTTT TRBV4-2 few TRBJ2-2 TRBD2
CASSLAGGNYGYTF TGTGCCAGCAGCTTAGCAGGGGGCAACTATGGCTACACCTTC TRBV7-8 few TRBJ1-2 TRBD1
CASSLVRLGTSSSGELFF TGTGCCAGCAGCTTGGTCAGGTTAGGGACTAGCTCCTCCGGGGAGCTGTTTTTT TRBV5-5 . TRBJ2-2 TRBD2
CASSLGYNEQFF TGTGCCAGCAGTTTGGGGTACAATGAGCAGTTCTTC TRBV27 . TRBJ2-1 .
CASSQQGNTEAFF TGTGCCAGCAGCCAACAGGGGAACACTGAAGCTTTCTTT TRBV16 . TRBJ1-1 .
CASSPPGLASLNEQFF TGTGCCAGCAGCCCGCCAGGACTAGCTAGCCTCAATGAGCAGTTCTTC TRBV11-2 . TRBJ2-1 TRBD2
CASSYSRGNYEQYF TGTGCCAGCAGTTACTCGAGGGGGAACTACGAGCAGTACTTC TRBV6-5 . TRBJ2-7 .